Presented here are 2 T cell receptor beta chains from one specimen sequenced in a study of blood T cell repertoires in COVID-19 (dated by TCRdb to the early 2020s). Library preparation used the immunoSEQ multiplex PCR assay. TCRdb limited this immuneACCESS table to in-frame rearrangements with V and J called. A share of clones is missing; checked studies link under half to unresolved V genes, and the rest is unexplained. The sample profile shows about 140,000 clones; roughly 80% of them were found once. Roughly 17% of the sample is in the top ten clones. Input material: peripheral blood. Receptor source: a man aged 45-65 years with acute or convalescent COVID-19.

The chain's CDR3 is CASSQRLAGLAGELFF. The CDR3 DNA reads TGTGCCAGCAGCCAACGATTAGCGGGGTTGGCCGGGGAGCTGTTTTTT. The chain combines TRBV3-1 (or the pseudogene TRBV3-2) with TRBJ2-2; TRBD2 aligns across 8 bases. This CDR3 region has 16 residues. Unmatched junction bases numbered 8, after V lost 2 bases and J lost 6 bases. Germline-derived CDR1 and CDR2 are LGHDT and YNNKEL (reference sequence).

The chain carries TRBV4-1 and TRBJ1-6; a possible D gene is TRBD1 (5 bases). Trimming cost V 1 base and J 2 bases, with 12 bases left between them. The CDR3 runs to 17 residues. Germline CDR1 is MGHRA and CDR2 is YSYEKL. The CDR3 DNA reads TGCGCCAGCAGCCAAGGTCGGCAGGGTCCCTATAATTCACCCCTCCACTTT. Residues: CASSQGRQGPYNSPLHF.